These 18 T cell receptor beta chains came from one sample sequenced in a study of early T cells in non-severe SARS-CoV-2 infection. In TCRdb, the 5' RACE reads were re-called with MiXCR into one record per CDR3 protein. The table shows some 61,000 distinct CDR3 sequences, with roughly 8.7% occurring only once. Sequencing was performed on whole blood, taken at baseline. The receptors come from an adult who was a healthcare worker with PCR-confirmed SARS-CoV-2 infection or an uninfected control (not recorded which).

The chain couples TRBV18 to TRBJ2-7, with TRBD1 identical over 8 bases. The CDR3 extends over 15 amino acids. Trimming took 4 bases from V and 0 from J; bases not matched to a gene: 5. Germline V gene data show CDR1 as KGHSH and CDR2 as LQKENI. CDR3 sequence: CASSLRTGPSYEQYF. In DNA form, the CDR3 reads TGTGCCAGCTCACTTCGGACAGGGCCCTCCTACGAGCAGTACTTC.

This clonotype was observed many times. The rearrangement links TRBV27 to TRBJ1-5; D remains ambiguous. The germline V gene has CDR1 MNHEY and CDR2 SMNVEV (reference sequence). The V end lost 5 bases, the J end lost 4 bases, and 9 bases lay between the germline ends. The CDR3 totals 13 residues. The CDR3 DNA reads as TGTGCCAGCAGTGCGTCGGCTAATCAGCCCCAGCATTTT. Translation gives CASSASANQPQHF.

The chain uses TRBV5-8 and TRBJ1-1, with 8 nucleotides matching TRBD1. Trimming at V came to 5 bases and at J to 1 base, leaving 7 bases not matched to a gene. The length of the CDR3 is 15 residues. Germline-derived CDR1 and CDR2 are SGHTS and YDEGEE. Here the CDR3 reads CASRRRDRQNTEAFF. In DNA form, the CDR3 reads TGTGCCAGCAGGAGGAGGGACAGGCAGAACACTGAAGCTTTCTTT.

The chain is built from TRBV6-4 and TRBJ1-1, with D maybe TRBD1 (6 bases). Germline V gives CDR1 MRHNA, CDR2 SNTAGT. This CDR3 region has 17 residues. Trimming pared 6 bases from V and 0 bases from J, leaving 20 bases between. The CDR3 reads CASRPRGADIMNTEAFF. In nucleotides, the CDR3 is TGTGCCAGCAGGCCACGGGGGGCCGACATCATGAACACTGAAGCTTTCTTT.

There are a few counts of this clonotype. The chain joins TRBV3-1 to TRBJ1-2, with D tentatively TRBD1 (6 bases). Per germline, CDR1 LGHDT and CDR2 YNNKEL (reference sequence). V was cut by 4 bases and J by 10 bases, with 19 bases left in between. The CDR3 consists of 14 residues. CDR3 sequence: CASSPRGGPTDYTF. In DNA, the CDR3 is TGTGCCAGCAGCCCCCGGGGGGGGCCCACTGACTACACCTTC.

This clonotype has just a few counts. The gene calls are TRBV29-1 and TRBJ1-4; D might be TRBD1 (6 bases). The CDR3 totals 13 residues. Trimming shortened V by 4 bases and J by 2 bases, and 8 bases separated the two germline ends. In germline, CDR1 is SQVTM, CDR2 ANQGSEA. CDR3: CSVGRGTNEKLFF. CDR3 DNA: TGCAGCGTTGGCAGGGGCACTAATGAAAAACTGTTTTTT.

The CDR3 DNA reads as TGTGCCAGCAGCCCATTCTCGGGACTAGCGGGAGGGGGGCTTCCCTACGAGCAGTACTTC. Protein sequence: CASSPFSGLAGGGLPYEQYF. The genes are TRBV7-8 and TRBJ2-7; 16 positions match TRBD2. V was clipped by 5 bases and J by 2 bases; unmatched bases: 15. Germline CDR1 is SGHVS and CDR2 is FQNEAQ. The CDR3 has 20 residues.

This clonotype came up a few times. This chain uses TRBV7-9 with TRBJ1-5; D is possibly TRBD1 (5 bases). V lost 1 base to trimming and J lost 9 bases, with 7 bases between them. The germline V gene has CDR1 SEHNR and CDR2 FQNEAQ (reference sequence). The CDR3 is 12 amino acids. CDR3 loop: CASSLEGAPQHF. The CDR3 DNA follows: TGTGCCAGCAGCTTAGAAGGGGCGCCCCAGCATTTT.

V and J are TRBV20-1 and TRBJ1-5; D perhaps matches TRBD1 (6 bases). The V gene lost 3 bases and the J gene lost 5 bases, with 11 bases spanning the gap. There are 13 residues in the CDR3. Germline V gene sequence: CDR1 DFQATT, CDR2 SNEGSKA (reference sequence). For the CDR3, the DNA is TGCAGTGCTAGTAAGGGGGGGGATCAGCCCCAGCATTTT. Its translation: CSASKGGDQPQHF.

The rearrangement uses TRBV6-2 or TRBV6-3 and TRBJ1-6; D gene ambiguous. Germline V gives CDR1 MNHEY, CDR2 SVGEGT. V was pared by 4 bases and J by 7 bases, with 14 bases between. The CDR3 totals 15 residues. The CDR3 DNA follows: TGTGCCAGCAGTTCCCCAACGCGGGCAAATTCACCCCTCCACTTT. Residues: CASSSPTRANSPLHF.

This clonotype has only a few counts. The chain couples TRBV5-1 to TRBJ2-3; tentatively, D is TRBD1 (7 bases). This CDR3 is built from 16 residues. The germline gives CDR1 SGHRS, CDR2 YFSETQ. V was trimmed by 4 bases and J by 2 bases, leaving 17 bases between them. The CDR3 reads CASSAGPGQSTDTQYF. The CDR3 DNA sequence: TGCGCCAGCAGCGCGGGGCCGGGACAGTCCACAGATACGCAGTATTTT.

The V gene is TRBV5-1, the J gene TRBJ2-5, with D unclear. Germline V gives CDR1 SGHRS, CDR2 YFSETQ. This CDR3 has 14 residues. V was clipped by 2 bases and J by 2 bases, with 10 bases between them. The CDR3, as DNA: TGCGCCAGCAGCTTAGCGACCCTTCAAGAGACCCAGTACTTC. Amino acid sequence: CASSLATLQETQYF.

Many counts were recorded for this clonotype. This chain links TRBV5-1 with TRBJ2-7, with 10 bases identical to TRBD2. The CDR3 runs to 15 residues. V lost 7 bases, J lost 2 bases, and 9 bases stayed unmatched. Germline CDR1 and CDR2: SGHRS and YFSETQ. In nucleotides, the CDR3 is TGCGCCAGCGCCCAGTCTAGCGGGAGTACCTACGAGCAGTACTTC. It translates to CASAQSSGSTYEQYF.

The rearrangement uses TRBV12-3 or TRBV12-4 and TRBJ1-1; perhaps TRBD1 as D (6 bases). The CDR3 covers 12 residues. V lost 2 bases, J lost 7 bases, and 8 bases lay in between. CDR3 sequence reads: CASSLRGLEAFF. The CDR3 DNA follows: TGTGCCAGCAGTTTACGGGGGCTTGAAGCTTTCTTT.

The sample holds many counts of this clonotype. The chain employs TRBV27 and TRBJ2-7, with D tentatively TRBD1 (6 bases). CDR1 is MNHEY and CDR2 is SMNVEV in the germline V gene (reference sequence). This CDR3 contains 13 residues. V dropped 3 bases and J dropped 2 bases, with 8 bases sitting between them. CDR3 loop: CASSLTGTYEQYF. The CDR3 coding sequence is TGTGCCAGCAGTTTGACAGGAACCTACGAGCAGTACTTC.

Ten or more counts support this clonotype. This chain connects TRBV27 to TRBJ1-2; 7 bases fit TRBD1. V lost 0 bases, J lost 8 bases, and 12 bases stayed unmatched. CDR1 and CDR2 (germline): MNHEY, SMNVEV (reference sequence). This CDR3 is built from 16 residues. The CDR3 is CASSLSRDRAFWGYTF. CDR3 DNA sequence: TGTGCCAGCAGTTTATCGCGGGACAGAGCCTTTTGGGGCTACACCTTC.

This clonotype was recorded at least ten times. This chain uses TRBV7-9 with TRBJ2-3; D gene uncertain. Germline loops: CDR1 SEHNR, CDR2 FQNEAQ (reference sequence). V shed 5 bases and J shed 2 bases, with 11 bases lying between them. This CDR3 contains 14 residues. CDR3 sequence: CASSRSPYTDTQYF. CDR3 nucleotide sequence: TGTGCCAGCAGCCGGTCCCCTTACACAGATACGCAGTATTTT.

The CDR3 DNA reads TGCAGTGCTATTGGACTAGCGGAGGACCCAGATACGCAGTATTTT. Translating gives CSAIGLAEDPDTQYF. The rearrangement links TRBV20-1 to TRBJ2-3, with TRBD2 matching 10 bases. Trimming at V came to 4 bases and at J to 4 bases, leaving 8 bases not matched to a gene. CDR3 length: 15 residues. Germline assignment: CDR1 DFQATT and CDR2 SNEGSKA (reference sequence).